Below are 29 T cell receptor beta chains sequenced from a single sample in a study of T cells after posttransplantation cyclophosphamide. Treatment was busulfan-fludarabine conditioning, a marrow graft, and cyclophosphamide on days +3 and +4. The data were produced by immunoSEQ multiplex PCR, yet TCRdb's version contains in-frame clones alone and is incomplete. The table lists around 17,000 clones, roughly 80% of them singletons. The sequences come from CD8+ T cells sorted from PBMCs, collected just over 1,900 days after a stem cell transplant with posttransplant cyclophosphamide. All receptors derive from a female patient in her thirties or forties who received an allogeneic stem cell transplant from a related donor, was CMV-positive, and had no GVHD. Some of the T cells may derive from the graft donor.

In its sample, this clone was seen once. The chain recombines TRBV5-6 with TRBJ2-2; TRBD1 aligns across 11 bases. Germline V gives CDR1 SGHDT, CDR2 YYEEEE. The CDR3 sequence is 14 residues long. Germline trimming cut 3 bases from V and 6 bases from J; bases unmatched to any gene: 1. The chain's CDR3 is CASSWGQGAGELFF. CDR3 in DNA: TGTGCCAGCAGCTGGGGACAGGGGGCCGGGGAGCTGTTTTTT.

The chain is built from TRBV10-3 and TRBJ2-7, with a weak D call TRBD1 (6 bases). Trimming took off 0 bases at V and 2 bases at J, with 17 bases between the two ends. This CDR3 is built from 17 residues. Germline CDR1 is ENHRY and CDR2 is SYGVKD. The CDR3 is CAISESDWDTTPYEQYF. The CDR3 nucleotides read TGTGCCATCAGTGAGTCAGACTGGGACACAACCCCCTACGAGCAGTACTTC.

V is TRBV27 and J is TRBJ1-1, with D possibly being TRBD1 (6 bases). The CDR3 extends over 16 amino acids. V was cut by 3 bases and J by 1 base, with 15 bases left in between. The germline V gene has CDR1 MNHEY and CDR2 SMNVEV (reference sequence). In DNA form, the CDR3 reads TGTGCCAGCAGTTTTATTGGACAGCCAACGAACACTGAAGCTTTCTTT. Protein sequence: CASSFIGQPTNTEAFF.

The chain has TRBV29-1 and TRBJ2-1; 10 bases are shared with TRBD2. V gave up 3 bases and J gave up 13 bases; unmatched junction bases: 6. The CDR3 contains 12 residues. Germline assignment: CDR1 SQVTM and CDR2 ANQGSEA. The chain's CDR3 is CSVDSLAGEQFF. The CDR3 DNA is TGCAGCGTTGACAGTCTAGCGGGAGAACAGTTCTTC.

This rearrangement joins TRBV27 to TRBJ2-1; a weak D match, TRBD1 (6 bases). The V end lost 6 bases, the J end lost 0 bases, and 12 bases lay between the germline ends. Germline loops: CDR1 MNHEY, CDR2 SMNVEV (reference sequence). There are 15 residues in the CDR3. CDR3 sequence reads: CASRLGAYSYNEQFF. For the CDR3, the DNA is TGTGCCAGCAGATTGGGGGCCTACTCCTACAATGAGCAGTTCTTC.

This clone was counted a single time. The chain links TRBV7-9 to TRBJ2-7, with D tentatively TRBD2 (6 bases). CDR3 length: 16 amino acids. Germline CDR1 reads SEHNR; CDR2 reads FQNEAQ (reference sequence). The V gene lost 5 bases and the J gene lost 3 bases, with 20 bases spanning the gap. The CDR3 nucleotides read TGTGCCAGCAGCCCCCCGAGGATAGGGGAGGACTACGAGCAGTACTTC. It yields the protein CASSPPRIGEDYEQYF.

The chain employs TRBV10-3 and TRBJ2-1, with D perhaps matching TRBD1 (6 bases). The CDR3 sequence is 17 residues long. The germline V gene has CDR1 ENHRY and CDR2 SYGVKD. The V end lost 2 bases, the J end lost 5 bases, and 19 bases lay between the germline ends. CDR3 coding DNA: TGTGCCATCAGTGAGGAGACGTCACAGGGATTCCACAATGAGCAGTTCTTC. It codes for CAISEETSQGFHNEQFF.

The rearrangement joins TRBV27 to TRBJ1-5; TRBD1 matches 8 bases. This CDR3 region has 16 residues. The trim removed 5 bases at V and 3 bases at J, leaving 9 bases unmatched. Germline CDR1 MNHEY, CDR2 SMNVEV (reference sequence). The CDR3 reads CASSPSQGAINQPQHF. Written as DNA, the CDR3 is TGTGCCAGCAGTCCGTCCCAGGGGGCGATCAATCAGCCCCAGCATTTT.

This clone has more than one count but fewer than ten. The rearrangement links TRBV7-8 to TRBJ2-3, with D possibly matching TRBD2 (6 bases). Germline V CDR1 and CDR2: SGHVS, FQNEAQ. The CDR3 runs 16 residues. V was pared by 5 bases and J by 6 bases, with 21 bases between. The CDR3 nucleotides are TGTGCCAGCAGCGGATCCGGGACTCGGGGCTTTGATACGCAGTATTTT. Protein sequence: CASSGSGTRGFDTQYF.

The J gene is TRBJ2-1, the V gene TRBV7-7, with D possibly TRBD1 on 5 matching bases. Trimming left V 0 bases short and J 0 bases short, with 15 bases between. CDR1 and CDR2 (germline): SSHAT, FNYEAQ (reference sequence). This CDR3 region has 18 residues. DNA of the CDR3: TGTGCCAGCAGCTTAGCGCTAACAGGCCCTAGCTCCTACAATGAGCAGTTCTTC. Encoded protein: CASSLALTGPSSYNEQFF.

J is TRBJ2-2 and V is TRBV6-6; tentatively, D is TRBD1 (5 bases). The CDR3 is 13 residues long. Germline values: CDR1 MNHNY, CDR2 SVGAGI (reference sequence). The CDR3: CAALGRSTGELFF. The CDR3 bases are TGTGCGGCGTTGGGGCGCAGCACCGGGGAGCTGTTTTTT.

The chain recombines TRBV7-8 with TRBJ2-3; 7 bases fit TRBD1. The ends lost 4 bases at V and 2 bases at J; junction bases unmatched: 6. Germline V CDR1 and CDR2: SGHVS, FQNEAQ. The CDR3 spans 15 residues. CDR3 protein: CASSYRDRPTDTQYF. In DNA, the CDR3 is TGTGCCAGCAGCTACCGGGACAGACCCACAGATACGCAGTATTTT.

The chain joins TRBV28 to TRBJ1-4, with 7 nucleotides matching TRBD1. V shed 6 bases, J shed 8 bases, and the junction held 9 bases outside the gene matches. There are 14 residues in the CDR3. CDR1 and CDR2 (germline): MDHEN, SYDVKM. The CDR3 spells CASRGRRTGEKLFF. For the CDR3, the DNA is TGTGCCAGCAGGGGGAGGAGGACAGGAGAAAAACTGTTTTTT.

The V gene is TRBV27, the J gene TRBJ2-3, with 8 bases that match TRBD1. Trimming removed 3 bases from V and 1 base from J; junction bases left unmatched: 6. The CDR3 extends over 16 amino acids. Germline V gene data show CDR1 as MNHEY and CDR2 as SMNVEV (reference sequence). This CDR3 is CASSFSGQGGTDTQYF. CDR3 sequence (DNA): TGTGCCAGCAGTTTCTCCGGACAGGGTGGCACAGATACGCAGTATTTT.

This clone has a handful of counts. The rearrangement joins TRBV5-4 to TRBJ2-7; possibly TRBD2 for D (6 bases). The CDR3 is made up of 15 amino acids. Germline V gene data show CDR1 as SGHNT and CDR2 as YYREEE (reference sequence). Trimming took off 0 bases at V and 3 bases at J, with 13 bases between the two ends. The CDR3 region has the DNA TGTGCCAGCAGCTTGGGAGCGGGCGGATTCTACGAGCAGTACTTC. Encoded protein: CASSLGAGGFYEQYF. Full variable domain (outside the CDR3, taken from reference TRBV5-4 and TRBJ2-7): ETGVTQSPTHLIKTRGQQVTLRCSSQSGHNTVSWYQQALGQGPQFIFQYYREEENGRGNFPPRFSGLQFPNYSSELNVNALELDDSALYLCASSLGAGGFYEQYFGPGTRLTVT.

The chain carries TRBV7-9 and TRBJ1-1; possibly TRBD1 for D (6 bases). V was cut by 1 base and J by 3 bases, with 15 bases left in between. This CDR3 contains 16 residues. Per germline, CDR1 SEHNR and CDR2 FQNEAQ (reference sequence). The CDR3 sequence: CASSLVAGGLDTEAFF. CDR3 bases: TGTGCCAGCAGCTTAGTGGCCGGGGGGCTGGACACTGAAGCTTTCTTT.

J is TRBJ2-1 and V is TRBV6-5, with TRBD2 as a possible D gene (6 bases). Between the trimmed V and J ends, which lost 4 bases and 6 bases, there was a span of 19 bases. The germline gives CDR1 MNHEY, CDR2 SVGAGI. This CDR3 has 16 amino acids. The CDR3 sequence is CASSFPENREVNEQFF. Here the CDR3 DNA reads TGTGCCAGCAGTTTCCCTGAGAATAGGGAGGTCAATGAGCAGTTCTTC.

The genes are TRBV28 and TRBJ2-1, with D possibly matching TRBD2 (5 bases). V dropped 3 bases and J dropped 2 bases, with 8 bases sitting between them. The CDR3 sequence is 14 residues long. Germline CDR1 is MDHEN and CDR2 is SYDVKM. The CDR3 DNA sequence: TGTGCCAGCAGTTTCGACGGGACCTACAATGAGCAGTTCTTC. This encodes CASSFDGTYNEQFF. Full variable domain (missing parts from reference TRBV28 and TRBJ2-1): DVKVTQSSRYLVKRTGEKVFLECVQDMDHENMFWYRQDPGLGLRLIYFSYDVKMKEKGDIPEGYSVSREKKERFSLILESASTNQTSMYLCASSFDGTYNEQFFGPGTRLTVL.

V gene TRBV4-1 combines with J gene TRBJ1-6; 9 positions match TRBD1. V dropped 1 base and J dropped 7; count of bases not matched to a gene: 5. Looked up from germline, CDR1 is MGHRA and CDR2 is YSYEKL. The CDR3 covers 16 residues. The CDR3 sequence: CASSQAGQGTNSPLHF. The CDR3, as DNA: TGCGCCAGCAGCCAAGCTGGACAGGGGACAAATTCACCCCTCCACTTT.

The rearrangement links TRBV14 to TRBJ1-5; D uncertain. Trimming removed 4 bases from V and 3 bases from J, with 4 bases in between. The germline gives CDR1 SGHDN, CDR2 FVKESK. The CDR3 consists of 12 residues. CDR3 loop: CASSLINQPQHF. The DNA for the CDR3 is TGTGCCAGCAGCCTCATCAATCAGCCCCAGCATTTT.

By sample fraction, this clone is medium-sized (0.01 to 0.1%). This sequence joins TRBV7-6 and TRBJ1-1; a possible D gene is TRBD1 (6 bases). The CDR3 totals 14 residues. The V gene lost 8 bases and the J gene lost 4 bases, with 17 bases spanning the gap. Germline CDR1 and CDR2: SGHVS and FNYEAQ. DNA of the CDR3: TGTGCCAGCGCCGATGGGGGGGCGGGCACTGAAGCTTTCTTT. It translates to CASADGGAGTEAFF.

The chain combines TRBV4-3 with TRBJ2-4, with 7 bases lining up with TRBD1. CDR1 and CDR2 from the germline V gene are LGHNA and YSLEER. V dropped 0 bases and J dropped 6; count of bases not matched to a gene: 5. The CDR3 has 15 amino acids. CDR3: CASSQDRQGLNIQYF. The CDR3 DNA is TGCGCCAGCAGCCAAGATCGACAGGGTTTAAACATTCAGTACTTC.

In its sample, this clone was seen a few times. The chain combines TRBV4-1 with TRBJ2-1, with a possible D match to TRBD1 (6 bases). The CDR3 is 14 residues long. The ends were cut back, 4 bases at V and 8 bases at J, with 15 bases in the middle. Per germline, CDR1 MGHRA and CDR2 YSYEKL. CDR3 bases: TGCGCCAGCAGCCTCGGGCCCAGGGGTGATGAGCAGTTCTTC. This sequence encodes CASSLGPRGDEQFF.

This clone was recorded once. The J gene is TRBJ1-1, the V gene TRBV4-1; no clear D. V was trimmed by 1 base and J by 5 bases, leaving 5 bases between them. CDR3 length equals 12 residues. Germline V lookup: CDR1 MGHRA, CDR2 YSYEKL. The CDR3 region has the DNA TGCGCCAGCAGCCAAGGTAGAACTGAAGCTTTCTTT. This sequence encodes CASSQGRTEAFF.

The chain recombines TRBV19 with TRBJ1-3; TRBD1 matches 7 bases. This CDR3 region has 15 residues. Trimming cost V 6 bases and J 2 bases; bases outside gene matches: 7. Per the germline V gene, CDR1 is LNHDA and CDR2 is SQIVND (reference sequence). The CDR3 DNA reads TGTGCCAGTAGGCCCCTGACAGGGACTGGAAACACCATATATTTT. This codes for CASRPLTGTGNTIYF.

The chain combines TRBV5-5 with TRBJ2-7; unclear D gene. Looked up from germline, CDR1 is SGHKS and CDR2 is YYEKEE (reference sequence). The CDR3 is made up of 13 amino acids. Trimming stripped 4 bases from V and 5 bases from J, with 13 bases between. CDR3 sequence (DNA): TGTGCCAGCAGCCCCCAGAGGCTCGACGAGCAGTACTTC. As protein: CASSPQRLDEQYF.

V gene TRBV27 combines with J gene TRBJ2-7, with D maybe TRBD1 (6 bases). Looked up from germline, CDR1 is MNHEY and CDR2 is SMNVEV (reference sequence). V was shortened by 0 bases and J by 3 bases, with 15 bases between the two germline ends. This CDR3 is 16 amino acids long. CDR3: CASSLSSRGDSYEQYF. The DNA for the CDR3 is TGTGCCAGCAGTTTATCGTCCAGGGGAGATAGCTACGAGCAGTACTTC.

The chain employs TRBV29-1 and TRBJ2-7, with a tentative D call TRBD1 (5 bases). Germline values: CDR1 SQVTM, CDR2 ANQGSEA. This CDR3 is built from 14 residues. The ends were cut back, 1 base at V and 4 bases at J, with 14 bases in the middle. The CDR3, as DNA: TGCAGCGTTGAAGGGGTTGACCAGGGTTACGAGCAGTACTTC. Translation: CSVEGVDQGYEQYF.

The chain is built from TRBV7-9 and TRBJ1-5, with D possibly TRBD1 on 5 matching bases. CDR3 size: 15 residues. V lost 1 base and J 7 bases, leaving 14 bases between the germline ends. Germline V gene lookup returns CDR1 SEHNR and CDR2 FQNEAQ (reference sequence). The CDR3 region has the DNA TGTGCCAGCAGCTTAGGGGGCCTTGTGGGACAGCCCCAGCATTTT. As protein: CASSLGGLVGQPQHF.